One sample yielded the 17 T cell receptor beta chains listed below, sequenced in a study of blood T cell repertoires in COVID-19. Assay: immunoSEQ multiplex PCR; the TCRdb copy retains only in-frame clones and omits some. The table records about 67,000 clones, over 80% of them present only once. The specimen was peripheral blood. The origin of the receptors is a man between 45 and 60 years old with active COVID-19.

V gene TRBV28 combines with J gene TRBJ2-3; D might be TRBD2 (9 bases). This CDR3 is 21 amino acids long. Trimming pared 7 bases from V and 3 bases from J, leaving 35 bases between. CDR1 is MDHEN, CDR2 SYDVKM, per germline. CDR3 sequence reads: CASTPRTGHLGGSGRTDTQYF. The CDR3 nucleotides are TGTGCCAGCACCCCACGGACAGGGCACCTCGGGGGAAGCGGGAGGACAGATACGCAGTATTTT.

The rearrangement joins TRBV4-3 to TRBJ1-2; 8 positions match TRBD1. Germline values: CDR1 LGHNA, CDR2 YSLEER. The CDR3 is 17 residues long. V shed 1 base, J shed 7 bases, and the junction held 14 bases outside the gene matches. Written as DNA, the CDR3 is TGCGCCAGCAGCCAAGGAGGGGGCAGGGGGCTACTGGGTGGCTACACCTTC. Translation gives CASSQGGGRGLLGGYTF.

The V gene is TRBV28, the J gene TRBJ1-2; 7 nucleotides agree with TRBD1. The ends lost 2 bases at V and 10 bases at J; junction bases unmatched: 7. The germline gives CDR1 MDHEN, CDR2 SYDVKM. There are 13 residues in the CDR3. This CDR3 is CASSLQGGIDYTF. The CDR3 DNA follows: TGTGCCAGCAGTTTACAGGGGGGTATTGACTACACCTTC.

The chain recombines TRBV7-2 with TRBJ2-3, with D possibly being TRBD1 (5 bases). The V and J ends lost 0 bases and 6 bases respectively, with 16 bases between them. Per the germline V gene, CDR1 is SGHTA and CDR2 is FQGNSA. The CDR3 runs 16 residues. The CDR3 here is CASSLARTTGRDTQYF. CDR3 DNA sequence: TGTGCCAGCAGCTTAGCACGGACAACTGGAAGGGATACGCAGTATTTT.

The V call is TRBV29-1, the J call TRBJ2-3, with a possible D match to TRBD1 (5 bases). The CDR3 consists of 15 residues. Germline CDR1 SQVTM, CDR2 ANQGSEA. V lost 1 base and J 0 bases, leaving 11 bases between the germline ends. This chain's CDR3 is CSVEARDISTDTQYF. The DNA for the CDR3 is TGCAGCGTTGAAGCCAGGGATATAAGCACAGATACGCAGTATTTT.

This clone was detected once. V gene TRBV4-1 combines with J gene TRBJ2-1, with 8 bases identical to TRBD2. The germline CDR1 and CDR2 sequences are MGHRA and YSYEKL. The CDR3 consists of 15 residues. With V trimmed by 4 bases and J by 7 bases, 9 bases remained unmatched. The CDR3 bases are TGCGCCAGCAGCCGAGTTGGGGCTAGCGGGAATGAGCAGTTCTTC. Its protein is CASSRVGASGNEQFF.

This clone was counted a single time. CDR3 residues: CASSSPTRATNEKLFF. CDR3 sequence (DNA): TGTGCCAGCAGCTCCCCGACCCGGGCAACTAATGAAAAACTGTTTTTT. The chain has TRBV7-9 and TRBJ1-4, with D unresolved. The V end was cut by 4 bases, the J end by 0 bases, with 12 bases between. Germline CDR1 SEHNR, CDR2 FQNEAQ (reference sequence). This CDR3 region has 16 residues.

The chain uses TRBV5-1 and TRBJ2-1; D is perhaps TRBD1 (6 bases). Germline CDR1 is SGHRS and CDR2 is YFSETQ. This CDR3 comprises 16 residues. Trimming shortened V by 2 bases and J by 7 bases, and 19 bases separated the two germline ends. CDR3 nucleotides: TGCGCCAGCAGCTTAACCGGGACAAGCTTGGGAAATGAGCAGTTCTTC. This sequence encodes CASSLTGTSLGNEQFF.

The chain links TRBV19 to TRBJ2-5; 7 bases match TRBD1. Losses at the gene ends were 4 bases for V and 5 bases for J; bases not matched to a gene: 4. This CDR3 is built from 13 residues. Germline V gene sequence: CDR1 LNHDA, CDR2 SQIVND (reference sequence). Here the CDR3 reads CASSTGQIETQYF. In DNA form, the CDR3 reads TGTGCCAGTAGTACGGGACAGATTGAGACCCAGTACTTC. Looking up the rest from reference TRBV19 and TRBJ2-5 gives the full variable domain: DGGITQSPKYLFRKEGQNVTLSCEQNLNHDAMYWYRQDPGQGLRLIYYSQIVNDFQKGDIAEGYSVSREKKESFPLTVTSAQKNPTAFYLCASSTGQIETQYFGPGTRLLVL.

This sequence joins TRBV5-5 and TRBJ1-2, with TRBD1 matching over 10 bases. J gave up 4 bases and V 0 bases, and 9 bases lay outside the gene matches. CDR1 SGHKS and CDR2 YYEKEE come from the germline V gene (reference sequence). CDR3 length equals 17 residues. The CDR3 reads CASSLEADRGRAYGYTF. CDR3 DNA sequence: TGTGCCAGCAGCTTGGAAGCTGACAGGGGGCGCGCCTATGGCTACACCTTC. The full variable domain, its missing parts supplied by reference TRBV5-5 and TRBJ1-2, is DAGVTQSPTHLIKTRGQQVTLRCSPISGHKSVSWYQQVLGQGPQFIFQYYEKEERGRGNFPDRFSARQFPNYSSELNVNALLLGDSALYLCASSLEADRGRAYGYTFGSGTRLTVV.

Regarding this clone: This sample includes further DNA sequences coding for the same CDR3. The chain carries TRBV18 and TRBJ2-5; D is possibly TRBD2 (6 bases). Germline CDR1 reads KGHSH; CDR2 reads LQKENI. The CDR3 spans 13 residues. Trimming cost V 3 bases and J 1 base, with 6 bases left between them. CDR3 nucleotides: TGTGCCAGCTCACCGGGACTCCAAGAGACCCAGTACTTC. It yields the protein CASSPGLQETQYF.

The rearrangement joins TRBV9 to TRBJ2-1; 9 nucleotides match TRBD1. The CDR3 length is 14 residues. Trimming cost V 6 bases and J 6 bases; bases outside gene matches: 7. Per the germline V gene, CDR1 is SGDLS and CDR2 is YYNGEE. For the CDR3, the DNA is TGTGCCAGCACAAGGACAGGGGCTTCCAATGAGCAGTTCTTC. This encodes CASTRTGASNEQFF.

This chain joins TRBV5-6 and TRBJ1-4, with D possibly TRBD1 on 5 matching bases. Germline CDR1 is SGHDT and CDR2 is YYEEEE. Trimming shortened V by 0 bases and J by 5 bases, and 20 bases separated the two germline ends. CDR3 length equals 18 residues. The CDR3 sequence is CASSLANPQGAKNEKLFF. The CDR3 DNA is TGTGCCAGCAGCTTGGCCAACCCTCAAGGGGCTAAGAATGAAAAACTGTTTTTT.

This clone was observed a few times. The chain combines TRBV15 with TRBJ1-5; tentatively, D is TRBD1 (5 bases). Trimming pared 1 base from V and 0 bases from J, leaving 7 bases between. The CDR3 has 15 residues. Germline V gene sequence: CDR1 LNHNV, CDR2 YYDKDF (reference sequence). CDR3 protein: CATSRGQPSNQPQHF. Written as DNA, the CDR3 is TGTGCCACCAGCAGAGGACAGCCTAGCAATCAGCCCCAGCATTTT.

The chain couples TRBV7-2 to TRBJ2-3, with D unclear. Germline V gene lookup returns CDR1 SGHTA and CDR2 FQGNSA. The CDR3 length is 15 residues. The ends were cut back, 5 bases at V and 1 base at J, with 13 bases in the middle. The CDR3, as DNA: TGTGCCAGCAGCGTTAGGATGGCGGGCACAGATACGCAGTATTTT. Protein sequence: CASSVRMAGTDTQYF.

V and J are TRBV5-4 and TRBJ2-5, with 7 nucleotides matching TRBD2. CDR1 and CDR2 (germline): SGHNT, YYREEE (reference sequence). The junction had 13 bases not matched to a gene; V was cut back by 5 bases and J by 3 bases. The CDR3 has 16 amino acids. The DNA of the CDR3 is TGTGCCAGCAGGGTCCAGCTGACTAGCCTGGAAGAGACCCAGTACTTC. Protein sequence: CASRVQLTSLEETQYF.

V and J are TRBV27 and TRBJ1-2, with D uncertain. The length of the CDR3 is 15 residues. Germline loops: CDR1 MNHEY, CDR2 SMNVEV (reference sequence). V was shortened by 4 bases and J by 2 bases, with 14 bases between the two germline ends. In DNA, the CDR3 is TGTGCCAGCAGTTCACCCCGCACGGGGAACTATGGCTACACCTTC. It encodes CASSSPRTGNYGYTF.